This T cell receptor beta chain is drawn from a study of naive and memory T cell subsets. An equimolar mix of two oligonucleotides served as the beta constant-region primer for TRBC1 and TRBC2. Nested alpha and beta constant-region primers with the SP2 primer drove four PCR rounds on ligated cDNA. TCRdb reprocessed the UMI-ligation and nested PCR reads with MiXCR, giving one entry per CDR3 protein. The table has approximately 80,000 distinct CDR3 sequences, over 9% seen once; the top ten hold 0.95% to 1.5%. Four subsets defined by CD45RA and CD27 were sorted after CD3, CD4, CD8 and live/dead staining. General study findings and limits: Possibly reflecting memory cells re-expressing CD45RA, a few larger clonotypes occurred in naive repertoires, especially CD8.

This clonotype was picked up a small number of times. Its antigen is unidentified. Sequences were obtained from naive CD8+ T cells from blood. The sequence was obtained from a human donor in good health.

The CDR3: CSVGKAGNTIYF. Written as DNA, the CDR3 is TGCAGCGTCGGAAAAGCTGGAAACACCATATATTTT. The genes are TRBV29-1 and TRBJ1-3; no reliable D call. The CDR3 consists of 12 residues. Trimming stripped 6 bases from V and 2 bases from J, with 8 bases between. Germline loops: CDR1 SQVTM, CDR2 ANQGSEA.